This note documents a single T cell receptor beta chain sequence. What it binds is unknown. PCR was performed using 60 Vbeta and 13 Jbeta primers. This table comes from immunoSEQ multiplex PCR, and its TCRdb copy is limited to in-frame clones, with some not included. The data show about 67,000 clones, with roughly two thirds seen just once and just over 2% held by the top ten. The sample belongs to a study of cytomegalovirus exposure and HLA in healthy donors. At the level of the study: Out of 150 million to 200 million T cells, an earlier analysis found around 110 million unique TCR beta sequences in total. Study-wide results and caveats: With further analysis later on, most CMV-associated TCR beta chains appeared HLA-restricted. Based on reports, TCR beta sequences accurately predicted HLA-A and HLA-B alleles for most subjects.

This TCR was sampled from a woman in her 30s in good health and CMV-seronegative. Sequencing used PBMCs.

The CDR3 DNA reads as TGTGCCAGCAGCTATTCCCCTCGGGGTCAAGAGACCCAGTACTTC. Amino acid sequence: CASSYSPRGQETQYF. The rearrangement links TRBV13 to TRBJ2-5, with D maybe TRBD2 (5 bases). The CDR3 contains 15 residues. V shed 4 bases and J shed 2 bases, with 14 bases lying between them. CDR1 is PRHDT, CDR2 FYEKMQ, per germline (reference sequence).